Listed here are 13 T cell receptor beta chains from one sample, sequenced in a study of T cell responses to AZD1222 COVID-19 vaccine. Sequencing was performed with immunoSEQ multiplex PCR; in TCRdb, only in-frame clones are kept and a portion is missing. This sample has some 95,000 clones, with 85% to 90% found just once. Material: peripheral blood, obtained on day 0 of MenACWY control vaccination. The receptors were gathered from an adult in good health.

The chain joins TRBV9 to TRBJ2-7, with D unresolved. This CDR3 has 16 amino acids. CDR1 SGDLS and CDR2 YYNGEE come from the germline V gene. V was trimmed by 0 bases and J by 0 bases, leaving 13 bases between them. The CDR3 loop is CASSVGRERLSYEQYF. CDR3 coding DNA: TGTGCCAGCAGCGTAGGAAGAGAGAGACTCTCCTACGAGCAGTACTTC.

The V and J genes are TRBV6-5 and TRBJ2-1; no firm D call. Looked up from germline, CDR1 is MNHEY and CDR2 is SVGAGI. The CDR3 contains 11 residues. V lost 7 bases and J 4 bases, leaving 5 bases between the germline ends. The CDR3 loop is CASKRYNEQFF. CDR3 in DNA: TGTGCCAGCAAAAGATACAATGAGCAGTTCTTC.

The genes are TRBV15 and TRBJ1-6; 7 bases fit TRBD1. The CDR3 is 13 amino acids. Germline CDR1 LNHNV, CDR2 YYDKDF (reference sequence). V lost 8 bases to trimming and J lost 8 bases; unmatched junction nucleotides: 6. The CDR3 DNA follows: TGTGCCACCCAGGGGGGGAATGATTCACCCCTCCACTTT. This translates into CATQGGNDSPLHF.

V is TRBV7-2 and J is TRBJ2-7; D call uncertain. The CDR3 sequence is 14 residues long. V gave up 0 bases and J gave up 0 bases, with 6 bases separating them. CDR1 is SGHTA and CDR2 is FQGNSA in the germline V gene. The CDR3 reads CASSLARNSYEQYF. CDR3 sequence (DNA): TGTGCCAGCAGCTTAGCGCGAAACTCCTACGAGCAGTACTTC.

This clone was recorded once. The chain uses TRBV19 and TRBJ1-5, with TRBD1 as a possible D gene (5 bases). CDR1 is LNHDA, CDR2 SQIVND, per germline (reference sequence). There are 22 residues in the CDR3. Trimming took off 2 bases at V and 2 bases at J, with 31 bases between the two ends. CDR3 sequence (DNA): TGTGCCAGTAGTATACCAATGGGGCCCCTGTCGCGTGGCGGTAGCGGCAATCAGCCCCAGCATTTT. Translating gives CASSIPMGPLSRGGSGNQPQHF.

This chain connects TRBV10-3 to TRBJ1-3, with D hard to call. The germline V gene encodes CDR1 ENHRY and CDR2 SYGVKD. The CDR3 runs 15 residues. Trimming left V 6 bases short and J 4 bases short, with 16 bases between. CDR3 DNA: TGTGCCATCAGAGGCCGGGAACCGTTCGGAAACACCATATATTTT. This sequence encodes CAIRGREPFGNTIYF.

The chain links TRBV3-1 (or the pseudogene TRBV3-2) to TRBJ2-6; D unresolved. CDR1 LGHDT and CDR2 YNNKEL come from the germline V gene (reference sequence). The V and J ends lost 4 bases and 3 bases respectively, with 4 bases between them. The CDR3 loop spans 13 amino acids. In DNA form, the CDR3 reads TGTGCCAGCAGCCTCGTTGGGGCCAACGTCCTGACTTTC. Its protein is CASSLVGANVLTF.

The V and J genes are TRBV27 and TRBJ1-5; 10 bases match TRBD1. V dropped 7 bases and J dropped 6; count of bases not matched to a gene: 6. The CDR3 is 14 residues long. The germline V gene encodes CDR1 MNHEY and CDR2 SMNVEV (reference sequence). The chain's CDR3 is CASTRTGGRQPQHF. The CDR3, as DNA: TGTGCCAGCACCAGGACAGGGGGTCGTCAGCCCCAGCATTTT.

This chain connects TRBV7-9 to TRBJ2-5; possibly TRBD1 for D (6 bases). CDR3 length: 15 residues. V lost 5 bases, J lost 4 bases, and 17 bases lay in between. Germline assignment: CDR1 SEHNR and CDR2 FQNEAQ (reference sequence). The CDR3 DNA reads TGTGCCAGCAGCCGGCTAAGGGGGATGGTAGAGACCCAGTACTTC. This codes for CASSRLRGMVETQYF.

The V call is TRBV29-1, the J call TRBJ2-1; a weak D match, TRBD2 (6 bases). Trimming cost V 8 bases and J 7 bases, with 12 bases left between them. This CDR3 is 11 amino acids long. Germline lookup yields CDR1 SQVTM and CDR2 ANQGSEA. CDR3 sequence reads: CSSPEGNEQFF. The CDR3 DNA follows: TGCAGCTCGCCGGAGGGTAATGAGCAGTTCTTC.

The V and J genes are TRBV11-2 and TRBJ1-6, with a possible D match to TRBD1 (6 bases). The V gene lost 5 bases and the J gene lost 10 bases, with 18 bases spanning the gap. Germline loops: CDR1 SGHAT, CDR2 FQNNGV. The CDR3 runs to 15 residues. CDR3 protein: CASSQSAGAGSPLHF. For the CDR3, the DNA is TGTGCCAGCAGCCAGTCGGCGGGGGCAGGATCACCCCTCCACTTT. The complete variable domain, with remaining parts taken from reference TRBV11-2 and TRBJ1-6, reads EAGVAQSPRYKIIEKRQSVAFWCNPISGHATLYWYQQILGQGPKLLIQFQNNGVVDDSQLPKDRFSAERLKGVDSTLKIQPAKLEDSAVYLCASSQSAGAGSPLHFGNGTRLTVT.

The V gene is TRBV3-1 (or the pseudogene TRBV3-2), the J gene TRBJ1-6; TRBD1 matches 9 bases. J lost 8 bases, V lost 0 bases, and 8 bases had no gene match. There are 17 residues in the CDR3. In germline, CDR1 is LGHDT, CDR2 YNNKEL (reference sequence). This chain's CDR3 is CASSQDIWGQGDSPLHF. The CDR3 DNA reads as TGTGCCAGCAGCCAAGATATTTGGGGACAGGGAGATTCACCCCTCCACTTT.

The chain uses TRBV7-3 and TRBJ1-1; D gene unclear. The V end lost 6 bases, the J end lost 3 bases, and 14 bases lay between the germline ends. Germline assignment: CDR1 SGHTA and CDR2 FQGTGA. The CDR3 runs 14 residues. The CDR3 nucleotides are TGTGCCAGCAGGCCCGGGCCCTCCGACACTGAAGCTTTCTTT. It codes for CASRPGPSDTEAFF. Looking up the rest from reference TRBV7-3 and TRBJ1-1 gives the full variable domain: GAGVSQTPSNKVTEKGKYVELRCDPISGHTALYWYRQSLGQGPEFLIYFQGTGAADDSGLPNDRFFAVRPEGSVSTLKIQRTERGDSAVYLCASRPGPSDTEAFFGQGTRLTVV.